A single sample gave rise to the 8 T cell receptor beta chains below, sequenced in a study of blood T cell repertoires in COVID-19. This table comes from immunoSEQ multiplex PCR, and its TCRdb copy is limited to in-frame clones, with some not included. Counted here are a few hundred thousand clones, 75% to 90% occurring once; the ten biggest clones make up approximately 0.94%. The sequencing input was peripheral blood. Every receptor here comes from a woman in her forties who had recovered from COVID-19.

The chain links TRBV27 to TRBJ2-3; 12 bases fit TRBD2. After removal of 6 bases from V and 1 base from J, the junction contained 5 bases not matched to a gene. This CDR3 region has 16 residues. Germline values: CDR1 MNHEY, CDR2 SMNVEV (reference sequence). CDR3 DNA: TGTGCCAGCAGCTCGAGACTAGCGGGGGGCACAGATACGCAGTATTTT. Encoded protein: CASSSRLAGGTDTQYF.

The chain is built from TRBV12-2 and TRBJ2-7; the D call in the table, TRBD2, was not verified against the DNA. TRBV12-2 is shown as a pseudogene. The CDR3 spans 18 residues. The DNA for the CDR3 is TGTGCAAGTCGCCCGGTCTCCGTTCGGGAGGGCCCCGCCTACGAGCAGTACTTC. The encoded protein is CASRPVSVREGPAYEQYF.

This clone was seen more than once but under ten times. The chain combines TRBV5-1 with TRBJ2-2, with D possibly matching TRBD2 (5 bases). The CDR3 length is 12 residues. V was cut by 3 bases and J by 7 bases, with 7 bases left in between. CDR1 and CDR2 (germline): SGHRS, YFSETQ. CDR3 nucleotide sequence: TGCGCCAGCAGCTCTAGCTACGGGGAGCTGTTTTTT. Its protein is CASSSSYGELFF.

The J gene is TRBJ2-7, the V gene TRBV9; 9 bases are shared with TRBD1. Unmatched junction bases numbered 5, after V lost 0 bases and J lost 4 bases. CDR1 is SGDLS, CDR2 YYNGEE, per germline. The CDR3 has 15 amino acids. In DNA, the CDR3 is TGTGCCAGCAGCGTAGAACAGGGGGCAACTTACGAGCAGTACTTC. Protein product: CASSVEQGATYEQYF.

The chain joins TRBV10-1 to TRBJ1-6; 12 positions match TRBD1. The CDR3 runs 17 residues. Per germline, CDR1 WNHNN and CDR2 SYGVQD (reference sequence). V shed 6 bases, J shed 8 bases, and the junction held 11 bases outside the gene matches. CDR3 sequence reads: CASRTPGQGASDSPLHF. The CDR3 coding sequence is TGCGCCAGCAGGACGCCGGGACAGGGGGCCAGTGATTCACCCCTCCACTTT.

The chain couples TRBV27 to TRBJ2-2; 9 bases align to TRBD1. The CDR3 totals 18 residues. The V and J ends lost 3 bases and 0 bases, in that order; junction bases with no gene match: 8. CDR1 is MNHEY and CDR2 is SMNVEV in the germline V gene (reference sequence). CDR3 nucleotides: TGTGCCAGCAGTTTGGGGACAGGGAATTCGGCGAACACCGGGGAGCTGTTTTTT. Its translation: CASSLGTGNSANTGELFF.

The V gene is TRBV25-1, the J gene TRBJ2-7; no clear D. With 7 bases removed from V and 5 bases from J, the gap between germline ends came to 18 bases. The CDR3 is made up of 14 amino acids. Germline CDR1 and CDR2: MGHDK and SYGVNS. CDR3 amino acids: CASTLRLVMHEQYF. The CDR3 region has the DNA TGTGCCAGCACACTAAGGCTAGTTATGCACGAGCAGTACTTC.

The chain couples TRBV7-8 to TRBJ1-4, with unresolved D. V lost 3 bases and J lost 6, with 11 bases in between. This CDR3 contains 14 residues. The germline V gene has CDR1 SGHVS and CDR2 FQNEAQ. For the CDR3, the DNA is TGTGCCAGCAGCTTGTCTCGGTTGGATGAAAAACTGTTTTTT. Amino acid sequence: CASSLSRLDEKLFF. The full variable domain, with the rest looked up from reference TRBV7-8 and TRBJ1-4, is GAGVSQSPRYKVAKRGQDVALRCDPISGHVSLFWYQQALGQGPEFLTYFQNEAQLDKSGLPSDRFFAERPEGSVSTLKIQRTQQEDSAVYLCASSLSRLDEKLFFGSGTQLSVL.